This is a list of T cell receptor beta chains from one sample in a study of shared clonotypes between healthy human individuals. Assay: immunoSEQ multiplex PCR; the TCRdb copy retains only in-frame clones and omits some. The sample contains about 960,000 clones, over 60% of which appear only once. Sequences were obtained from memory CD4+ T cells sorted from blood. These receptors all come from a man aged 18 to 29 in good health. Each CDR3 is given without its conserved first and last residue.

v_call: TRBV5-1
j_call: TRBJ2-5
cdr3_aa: ASSPGASLLQETQY

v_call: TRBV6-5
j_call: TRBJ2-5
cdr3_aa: ASSRDVETQY

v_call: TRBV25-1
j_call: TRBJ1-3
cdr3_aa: ASGATGSGNTIY

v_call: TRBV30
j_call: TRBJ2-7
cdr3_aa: AWRRAGVGSYEQY

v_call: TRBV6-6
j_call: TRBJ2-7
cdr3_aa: ASSYRDSYEQY

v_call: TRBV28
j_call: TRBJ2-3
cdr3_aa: ASTPRGDTQY

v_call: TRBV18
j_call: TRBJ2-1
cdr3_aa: ASSPATGGAYNEQF

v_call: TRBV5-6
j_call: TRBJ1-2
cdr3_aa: ASSSGTGPLYT

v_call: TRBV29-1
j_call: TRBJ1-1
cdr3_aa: SVQAPGTEAF

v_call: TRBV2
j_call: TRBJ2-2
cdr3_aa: ASSSYRDTGELF

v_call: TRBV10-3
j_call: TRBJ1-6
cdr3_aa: AISEWNYSPLH

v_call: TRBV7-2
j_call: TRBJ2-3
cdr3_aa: ASSLWRQITDTQY

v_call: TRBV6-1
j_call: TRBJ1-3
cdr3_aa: ASRTQNSGNTIY

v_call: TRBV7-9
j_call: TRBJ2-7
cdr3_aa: ASSLTQDTSEQY

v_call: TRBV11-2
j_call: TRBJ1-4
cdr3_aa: ASSPGGAPTNEKLF

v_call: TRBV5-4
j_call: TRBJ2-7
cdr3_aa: ASSLSGVPEQY

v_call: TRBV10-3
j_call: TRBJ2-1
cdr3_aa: AISESITLYNEQF

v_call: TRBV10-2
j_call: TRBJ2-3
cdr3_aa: ASWDPYLRGTTDTQY